Listed here are 16 T cell receptor beta chains from one sample, sequenced in a study of blood T cell repertoires in COVID-19. Only in-frame clones appear in the TCRdb table, and some are missing; sequencing was by immunoSEQ multiplex PCR. Here the sample spans roughly 40,000 clones, approximately 80% being singletons. The source material was peripheral blood. Receptors originate from a human donor in a cohort sampled during active COVID-19.

The V gene is TRBV5-1, the J gene TRBJ2-1; D is ambiguous. Germline values: CDR1 SGHRS, CDR2 YFSETQ. The CDR3 is made up of 13 amino acids. V was trimmed by 5 bases and J by 0 bases, leaving 6 bases between them. CDR3 region: CASREDSYNEQFF. CDR3 coding DNA: TGCGCCAGCAGAGAGGACTCCTACAATGAGCAGTTCTTC.

The chain recombines TRBV21-1 with TRBJ1-4; the table's D call, TRBD1, was not checked against the DNA. TRBV21-1 constitutes a pseudogene. The CDR3 is 16 amino acids. CDR3 in amino acids: CASSHHYRDRIEKLFF. DNA for the CDR3: TGTGCCAGCAGCCATCATTATCGGGACAGGATCGAAAAACTGTTTTTT.

The CDR3 DNA is TGCGCCAGCAGCCAAAGATCGGGACTAGCCTACGAGCAGTACTTC. The encoded protein is CASSQRSGLAYEQYF. This chain joins TRBV4-3 and TRBJ2-7; the match to TRBD2 covers 8 bases. V lost 2 bases, J lost 2 bases, and 5 bases stayed unmatched. The CDR3 length is 15 residues. The germline gives CDR1 LGHNA, CDR2 YSLEER.

This clone was seen only a few times. The chain is built from TRBV28 and TRBJ2-7, with D unresolved. Trimming took 3 bases from V and 0 from J, leaving 15 bases between them. This CDR3 has 16 amino acids. Germline V gene sequence: CDR1 MDHEN, CDR2 SYDVKM. The CDR3 is CASSFSAGQSSYEQYF. CDR3 coding DNA: TGTGCCAGCAGTTTTTCGGCTGGGCAGAGCTCCTACGAGCAGTACTTC.

The rearrangement uses TRBV10-2 and TRBJ2-1, with TRBD2 matching 8 bases. Losses at the gene ends were 2 bases for V and 2 bases for J; bases not matched to a gene: 8. CDR1 and CDR2 (germline): WSHSY, SAAADI. This CDR3 spans 17 amino acids. The chain's CDR3 is CASSEPVDGRAYNEQFF. The CDR3 nucleotides are TGCGCCAGCAGTGAGCCTGTGGACGGGAGGGCCTACAATGAGCAGTTCTTC.

The chain has TRBV25-1 and TRBJ1-6; the D gene is possibly TRBD1 (5 bases). The CDR3 is 15 amino acids. V was clipped by 7 bases and J by 2 bases, with 12 bases between them. Germline CDR1 reads MGHDK; CDR2 reads SYGVNS. CDR3 in amino acids: CASTQAGPYNSPLHF. As DNA, the CDR3 is TGTGCCAGCACCCAAGCGGGACCCTATAATTCACCCCTCCACTTT.

This clone was recorded only once. V and J are TRBV7-2 and TRBJ2-3; 7 nucleotides line up with TRBD1. CDR3 size: 15 residues. V shed 5 bases, J shed 5 bases, and the junction held 10 bases outside the gene matches. Germline CDR1 reads SGHTA; CDR2 reads FQGNSA. Written as DNA, the CDR3 is TGTGCCAGCAGCGGTACAGGGGTCCCCCGAGATACGCAGTATTTT. Protein: CASSGTGVPRDTQYF.

V gene TRBV7-9 combines with J gene TRBJ2-1; D is unclear. V shed 1 base and J shed 8 bases, with 6 bases lying between them. CDR3 length: 12 amino acids. Germline CDR1 is SEHNR and CDR2 is FQNEAQ (reference sequence). CDR3: CASSLVLDEQFF. The CDR3 DNA reads as TGTGCCAGCAGCTTAGTATTAGATGAGCAGTTCTTC. Looking up the rest from reference TRBV7-9 and TRBJ2-1 gives the full variable domain: DTGVSQNPRHKITKRGQNVTFRCDPISEHNRLYWYRQTLGQGPEFLTYFQNEAQLEKSRLLSDRFSAERPKGSFSTLEIQRTEQGDSAMYLCASSLVLDEQFFGPGTRLTVL.

The rearrangement joins TRBV5-1 to TRBJ2-1; no clear D. The CDR3 covers 14 residues. V lost 0 bases and J 7 bases, leaving 11 bases between the germline ends. CDR1 is SGHRS, CDR2 YFSETQ, per germline. The CDR3 DNA follows: TGCGCCAGCAGCTTGGAGCGCCATGCGAATGAGCAGTTCTTC. Its translation is CASSLERHANEQFF.

The chain combines TRBV19 with TRBJ1-5; the D is unclear. CDR1 is LNHDA, CDR2 SQIVND, per germline (reference sequence). This CDR3 spans 15 amino acids. The V and J ends lost 6 bases and 0 bases respectively, with 12 bases between them. The CDR3 DNA reads TGTGCCAGTAGCCCAGAGGTGGATAGCAATCAGCCCCAGCATTTT. It codes for CASSPEVDSNQPQHF.

The rearrangement links TRBV4-2 to TRBJ2-7; tentatively, D is TRBD1 (6 bases). The length of the CDR3 is 14 residues. Per germline, CDR1 LGHNA and CDR2 YNFKEQ. Trimming cost V 0 bases and J 5 bases, with 11 bases left between them. CDR3 sequence (DNA): TGTGCCAGCAGCCAAGAGCAGGGGCAGAACGAGCAGTACTTC. Residues: CASSQEQGQNEQYF.

This clone has only one observation. The chain carries TRBV5-4 and TRBJ2-4, with 9 bases identical to TRBD2. V shed 4 bases and J 3 bases; nucleotides not matched to a gene: 8. The germline gives CDR1 SGHNT, CDR2 YYREEE (reference sequence). CDR3 length: 16 amino acids. The CDR3 sequence: CASSRSGSLGKNIQYF. CDR3 DNA sequence: TGTGCCAGCAGCCGTAGCGGGAGCTTGGGCAAAAACATTCAGTACTTC.

V is TRBV5-4 and J is TRBJ1-5; D gene ambiguous. Trimming stripped 2 bases from V and 6 bases from J, with 15 bases between. Looked up from germline, CDR1 is SGHNT and CDR2 is YYREEE (reference sequence). CDR3 length equals 15 residues. CDR3 DNA: TGTGCCAGCAGCTTAGGTGCAGATCGGGGTCAGCCCCAGCATTTT. As protein: CASSLGADRGQPQHF.

This rearrangement joins TRBV5-1 to TRBJ2-5; TRBD1 matches 7 bases. The J segment lost 4 bases and the V segment lost 0 bases, leaving 6 bases of the junction unmatched. This CDR3 is 15 amino acids long. Germline CDR1 reads SGHRS; CDR2 reads YFSETQ. Here the CDR3 DNA reads TGCGCCAGCAGCTTGGGTGACAGGGAAGGAGAGACCCAGTACTTC. Amino acids: CASSLGDREGETQYF.

The rearrangement uses TRBV5-6 and TRBJ1-1; 7 bases line up with TRBD1. J lost 2 bases, V lost 5 bases, and 6 bases had no gene match. CDR3 size: 14 residues. Germline V gene lookup returns CDR1 SGHDT and CDR2 YYEEEE. The CDR3 bases are TGTGCCAGCAGGGCTACAGGGGTAAACACTGAAGCTTTCTTT. As protein: CASRATGVNTEAFF.

The V and J genes are TRBV5-4 and TRBJ2-1, with D tentatively TRBD2 (6 bases). Germline CDR1 reads SGHNT; CDR2 reads YYREEE (reference sequence). Trimming took off 0 bases at V and 5 bases at J, with 12 bases between the two ends. The CDR3 sequence is 15 residues long. CDR3 amino acids: CASSLGASADNEQFF. The CDR3 DNA follows: TGTGCCAGCAGCTTGGGGGCTAGCGCAGACAATGAGCAGTTCTTC.